Below, 12 T cell receptor beta chains from the same sample are listed, as sequenced in a study of blood T cell repertoires in COVID-19. TCRdb's table, derived via immunoSEQ multiplex PCR, lists solely in-frame clones and lacks some. The sample records under 200,000 clones, 82% being singletons. The sequenced material came from PBMCs or T cells enriched from blood (not recorded which). Receptor source: a man aged 55 to 69 who had recovered from COVID-19.

V is TRBV18 and J is TRBJ2-2; D call uncertain. Germline CDR1 and CDR2: KGHSH and LQKENI. The length of the CDR3 is 15 residues. Trimming stripped 3 bases from V and 4 bases from J, with 12 bases between. The CDR3: CASSPYQTATGELFF. CDR3 DNA sequence: TGTGCCAGCTCACCCTATCAGACTGCCACCGGGGAGCTGTTTTTT.

This sequence joins TRBV5-3 and TRBJ1-6; possibly TRBD1 for D (5 bases). TRBV5-3 is an ORF, with its function uncertain. The V end lost 0 bases, the J end lost 8 bases, and 12 bases lay between the germline ends. The CDR3 has 15 residues. In DNA form, the CDR3 reads TGTGCCAGAAGCTTGGAAGGGGTCAGGGATTCACCCCTCCACTTT. It yields the protein CARSLEGVRDSPLHF.

V is TRBV18 and J is TRBJ2-7; 10 nucleotides match TRBD2. CDR1 and CDR2 (germline): KGHSH, LQKENI. V lost 6 bases, J lost 3 bases, and 14 bases stayed unmatched. The CDR3 loop spans 17 amino acids. The CDR3 reads CASSGLAISPGDYEQYF. CDR3 nucleotide sequence: TGTGCCAGCTCGGGACTAGCGATTTCCCCGGGGGACTACGAGCAGTACTTC. Full variable domain (remainder filled in from reference TRBV18 and TRBJ2-7): NAGVMQNPRHLVRRRGQEARLRCSPMKGHSHVYWYRQLPEEGLKFMVYLQKENIIDESGMPKERFSAEFPKEGPSILRIQQVVRGDSAAYFCASSGLAISPGDYEQYFGPGTRLTVT.

The J gene is TRBJ1-1, the V gene TRBV7-9; TRBD1 aligns across 7 bases. The ends lost 7 bases at V and 2 bases at J; junction bases unmatched: 7. This CDR3 is built from 14 residues. In germline, CDR1 is SEHNR, CDR2 FQNEAQ (reference sequence). The CDR3 nucleotides read TGTGCCAGCACCCCCGGGACAGAAAACACTGAAGCTTTCTTT. This translates into CASTPGTENTEAFF.

The V and J genes are TRBV19 and TRBJ1-5, with D maybe TRBD1 (5 bases). The CDR3 length is 16 residues. The germline V gene encodes CDR1 LNHDA and CDR2 SQIVND (reference sequence). V lost 5 bases and J lost 4, with 18 bases in between. The chain's CDR3 is CASSERSGGMNQPQHF. Written as DNA, the CDR3 is TGTGCCAGTAGTGAGCGCAGTGGGGGGATGAATCAGCCCCAGCATTTT.

This clone was counted a single time. The chain recombines TRBV6-1 with TRBJ2-3; 7 bases agree with TRBD2. With V trimmed by 3 bases and J by 3 bases, 6 bases remained unmatched. Germline CDR1 MNHNS, CDR2 SASEGT. The CDR3 consists of 15 residues. This chain's CDR3 is CASSERERETDTQYF. CDR3 sequence (DNA): TGTGCCAGCAGTGAGCGGGAGAGGGAGACAGATACGCAGTATTTT.

This chain uses TRBV19 with TRBJ2-2; D gene ambiguous. The V end lost 7 bases, the J end lost 0 bases, and 6 bases lay between the germline ends. The germline V gene encodes CDR1 LNHDA and CDR2 SQIVND (reference sequence). The CDR3 loop spans 13 amino acids. The CDR3 nucleotides are TGTGCCAGTAACACAGCGAACACCGGGGAGCTGTTTTTT. As protein: CASNTANTGELFF.

In this sample, this clone turned up a few times. V usage is TRBV28 and J usage is TRBJ2-7; TRBD2 aligns across 8 bases. This CDR3 region has 13 residues. The J segment lost 4 bases and the V segment lost 6 bases, leaving 5 bases of the junction unmatched. Germline CDR1 reads MDHEN; CDR2 reads SYDVKM. The CDR3 loop reads CASSSGGVYEQYF. In DNA, the CDR3 is TGTGCCAGCAGCTCGGGGGGGGTGTACGAGCAGTACTTC.

The rearrangement joins TRBV14 to TRBJ2-7, with D possibly being TRBD1 (6 bases). Germline values: CDR1 SGHDN, CDR2 FVKESK. V lost 0 bases and J 2 bases, leaving 8 bases between the germline ends. This CDR3 has 14 residues. The CDR3: CASSQDPGAYEQYF. The CDR3 DNA reads TGTGCCAGCAGCCAAGATCCAGGGGCCTACGAGCAGTACTTC.

CDR3 nucleotides: TGTGCTAGTGGTAGGGCGGGGCCCATGGATACGCAGTATTTT. Its protein is CASGRAGPMDTQYF. This chain connects TRBV12-5 to TRBJ2-3; possible D gene TRBD2, 6 bases. Trimming cost V 5 bases and J 6 bases, with 15 bases left between them. Germline V gene data show CDR1 as LGHNT and CDR2 as FRNRAP. This CDR3 is built from 14 residues.

This rearrangement joins TRBV5-1 to TRBJ1-2, with D possibly TRBD1 on 5 matching bases. Between the trimmed V and J ends, which lost 1 base and 6 bases, there was a span of 16 bases. The germline V gene has CDR1 SGHRS and CDR2 YFSETQ. This CDR3 comprises 15 residues. The CDR3 is CASSLIVGGIDGYTF. CDR3 in DNA: TGCGCCAGCAGCTTGATTGTCGGGGGGATTGATGGCTACACCTTC.

The V gene is TRBV7-2, the J gene TRBJ2-3; the D is unclear. Germline CDR1 and CDR2: SGHTA and FQGNSA. The V gene lost 5 bases and the J gene lost 2 bases, with 11 bases spanning the gap. The CDR3 is made up of 14 amino acids. In DNA form, the CDR3 reads TGTGCCAGCAGCCAGGCCCCGGCCACAGATACGCAGTATTTT. Amino acids: CASSQAPATDTQYF.